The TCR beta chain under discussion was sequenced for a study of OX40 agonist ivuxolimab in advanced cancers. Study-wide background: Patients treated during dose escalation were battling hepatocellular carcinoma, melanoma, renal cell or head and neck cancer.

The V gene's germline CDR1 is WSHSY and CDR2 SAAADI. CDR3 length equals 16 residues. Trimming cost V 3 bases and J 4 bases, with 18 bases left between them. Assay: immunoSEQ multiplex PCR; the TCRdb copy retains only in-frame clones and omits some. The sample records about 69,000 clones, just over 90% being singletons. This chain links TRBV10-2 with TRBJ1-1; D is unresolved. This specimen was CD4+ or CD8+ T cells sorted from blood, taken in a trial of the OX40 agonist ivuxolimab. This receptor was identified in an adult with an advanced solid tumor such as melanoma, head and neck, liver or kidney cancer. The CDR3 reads CASSDRVSSGTTEAFF. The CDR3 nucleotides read TGCGCCAGCAGTGATAGGGTCTCCAGTGGAACCACTGAAGCTTTCTTT.